This record covers a single T cell receptor (beta chain). These data are taken from a study of blood T cell repertoires in COVID-19. Study background: The analysed material was cDNA or gDNA that came from T cells, B-cell-depleted T cells, or PBMCs.

Trimming cost V 5 bases and J 1 base; bases outside gene matches: 7. This CDR3 comprises 15 residues. The V gene's germline CDR1 is SNHLY and CDR2 FYNNEI. Original processing notes: Researchers report that nucleated cell counts were estimated from reference gene primer amplification. Using immunoSEQ multiplex PCR, the repertoire was profiled, and TCRdb retains in-frame clones only, with some absent. D and trimming come from the DNA, and the V and J calls and clone size come from that table. The sample contains tens of thousands of clones, roughly nine tenths of which appear only once. The rearrangement links TRBV2 to TRBJ2-5; 7 nucleotides match TRBD1. This TCR was recovered from a man older than 75 with acute or convalescent COVID-19. Material for sequencing was peripheral blood. CDR3 in DNA: TGTGCCAGCAGTTCACAGGGGCTAACCCAAGAGACCCAGTACTTC. Translating it yields CASSSQGLTQETQYF.